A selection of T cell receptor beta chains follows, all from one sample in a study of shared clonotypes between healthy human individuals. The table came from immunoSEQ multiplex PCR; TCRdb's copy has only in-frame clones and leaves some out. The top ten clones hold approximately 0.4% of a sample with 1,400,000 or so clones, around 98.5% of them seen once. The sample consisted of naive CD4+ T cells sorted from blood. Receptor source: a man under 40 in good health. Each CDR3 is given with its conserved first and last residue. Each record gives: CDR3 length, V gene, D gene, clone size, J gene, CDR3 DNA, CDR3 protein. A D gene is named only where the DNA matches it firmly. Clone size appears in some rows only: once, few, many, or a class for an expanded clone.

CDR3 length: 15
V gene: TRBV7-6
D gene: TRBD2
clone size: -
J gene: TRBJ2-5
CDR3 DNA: TGTGCCAGCAGCCGAGGGACTAGCCGCCAAGAGACCCAGTACTTC
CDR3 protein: CASSRGTSRQETQYF

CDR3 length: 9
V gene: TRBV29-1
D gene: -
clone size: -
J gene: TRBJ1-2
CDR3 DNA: TGCAGCGTTGAAGATCGGGCCACCTTC
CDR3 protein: CSVEDRATF

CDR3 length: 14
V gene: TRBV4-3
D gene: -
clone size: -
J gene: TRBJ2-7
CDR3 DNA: TGCGCCAGCAGCCAGGCGACAGGCGCATACGAGCAGTACTTC
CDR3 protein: CASSQATGAYEQYF

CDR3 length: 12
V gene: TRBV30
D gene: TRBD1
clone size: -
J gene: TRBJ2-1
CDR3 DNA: TGTGCCTGGATACAGGGGAACAATGAGCAGTTCTTC
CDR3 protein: CAWIQGNNEQFF

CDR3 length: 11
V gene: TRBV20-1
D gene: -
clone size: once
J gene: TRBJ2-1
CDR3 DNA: TGCAGTGCCCTACAACTTAGCGAGCAGTTCTTC
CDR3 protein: CSALQLSEQFF

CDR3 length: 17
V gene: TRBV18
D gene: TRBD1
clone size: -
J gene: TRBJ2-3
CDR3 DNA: TGTGCCAGCTCACTGGCGACGACAGGGATCGGCACAGATACGCAGTATTTT
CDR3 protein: CASSLATTGIGTDTQYF

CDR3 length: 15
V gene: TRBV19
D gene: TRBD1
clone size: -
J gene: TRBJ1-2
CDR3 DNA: TGTGCCAGTAGTATTTACCGGGACAGTGGATATGGCTACACCTTC
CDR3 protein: CASSIYRDSGYGYTF

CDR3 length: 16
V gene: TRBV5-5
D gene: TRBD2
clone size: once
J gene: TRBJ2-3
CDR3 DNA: TGTGCCAGCAGCGCGGGACTACCGAAGGGTTTGGATACGCAGTATTTT
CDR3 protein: CASSAGLPKGLDTQYF

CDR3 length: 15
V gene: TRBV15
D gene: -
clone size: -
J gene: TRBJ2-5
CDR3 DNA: TGTGCCACCAGCAGAGAGTTCTTAGCGGAAGAGACCCAGTACTTC
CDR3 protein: CATSREFLAEETQYF

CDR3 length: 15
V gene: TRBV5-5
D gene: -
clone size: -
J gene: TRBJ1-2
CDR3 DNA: TGTGCCAGCAGCTTTCCGGGACCAGGAAACTATGGCTACACCTTC
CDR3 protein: CASSFPGPGNYGYTF

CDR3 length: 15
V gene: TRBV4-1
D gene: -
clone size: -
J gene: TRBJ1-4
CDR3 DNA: TGCGCCAGCAGCCCTAGGCCAGTGAAGAATGAAAAACTGTTTTTT
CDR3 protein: CASSPRPVKNEKLFF

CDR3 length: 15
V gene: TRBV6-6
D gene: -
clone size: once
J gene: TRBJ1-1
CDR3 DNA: TGTGCCAGCAGTTACTTTTCCACGGTGAACACTGAAGCTTTCTTT
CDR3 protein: CASSYFSTVNTEAFF

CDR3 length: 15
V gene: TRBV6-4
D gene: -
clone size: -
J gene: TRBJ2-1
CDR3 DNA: TGTGCCAGCAGCAGGGAGGATCTAGGGAGCAATGAGCAGTTCTTC
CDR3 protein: CASSREDLGSNEQFF

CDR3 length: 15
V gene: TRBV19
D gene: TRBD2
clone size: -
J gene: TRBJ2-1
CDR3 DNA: TGTGCCAGTAGTCTAGCGGGAGGGTACTACAATGAGCAGTTCTTC
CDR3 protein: CASSLAGGYYNEQFF

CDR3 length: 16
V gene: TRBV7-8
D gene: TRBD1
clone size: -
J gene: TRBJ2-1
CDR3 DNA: TGTGCCAGCAGCCCCCGGGCCGGACAGGGCTACAATGAGCAGTTCTTC
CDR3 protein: CASSPRAGQGYNEQFF

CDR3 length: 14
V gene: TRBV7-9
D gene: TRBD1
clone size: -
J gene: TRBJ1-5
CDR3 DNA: TGTGCCAGCAGCTGGGACGACAGGGATCAGCCCCAGCATTTT
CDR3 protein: CASSWDDRDQPQHF

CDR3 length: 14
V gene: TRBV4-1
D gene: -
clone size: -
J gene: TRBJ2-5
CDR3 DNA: TGCGCCAGCAGCCCCCTTTTTGGAGGGGAGACCCAGTACTTC
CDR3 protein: CASSPLFGGETQYF

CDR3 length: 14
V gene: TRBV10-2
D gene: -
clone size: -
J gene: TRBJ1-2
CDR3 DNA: TGCGCCAGCAGTGAGTCGTATCAGAACTATGGCTACACCTTC
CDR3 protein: CASSESYQNYGYTF

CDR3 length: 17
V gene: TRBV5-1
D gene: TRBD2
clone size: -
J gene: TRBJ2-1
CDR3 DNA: TGCGCCAGCAGCTTGCCTAGCGGGACGGGGGCCTACAATGAGCAGTTCTTC
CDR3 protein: CASSLPSGTGAYNEQFF

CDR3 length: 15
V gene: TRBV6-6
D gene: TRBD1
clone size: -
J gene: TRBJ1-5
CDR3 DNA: TGTGCCAGCAGTTACCTTCCAGGGGGCGGTCAGCCCCAGCATTTT
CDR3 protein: CASSYLPGGGQPQHF

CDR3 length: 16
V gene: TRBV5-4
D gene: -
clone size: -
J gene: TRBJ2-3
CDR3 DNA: TGTGCCAGCAGCCCTGGCGGACAAGCCACGGCAGATACGCAGTATTTT
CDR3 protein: CASSPGGQATADTQYF

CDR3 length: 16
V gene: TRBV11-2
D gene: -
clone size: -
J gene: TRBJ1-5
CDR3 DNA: TGTGCCAGCAGCTTAGGAGTGGGCTCGGGAAATCAGCCCCAGCATTTT
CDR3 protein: CASSLGVGSGNQPQHF